The 9 T cell receptor beta chains in this list originate from one sample, sequenced in a study of T cells in Graves' hyperthyroidism and ophthalmopathy. TCR beta CDR3 regions were amplified from RNA transcripts. HTBI primers were used for first-round RT-PCR of the TCR CDR3. TCRdb re-called the multiplex PCR reads through MiXCR, storing one row per CDR3 protein. The table lists about 680,000 distinct CDR3 sequences, just over 35% of them singletons. Sequenced sample: blood. The receptors shown here come from a woman aged 40 to 50 with Graves' hyperthyroidism.

The chain is built from TRBV29-1 and TRBJ1-1, with D unclear. V shed 1 base and J shed 1 base, with 13 bases lying between them. Germline loops: CDR1 SQVTM, CDR2 ANQGSEA. The CDR3 spans 15 residues. Here the CDR3 reads CSVEGAAGANTEAFF. As DNA, the CDR3 is TGCAGCGTTGAAGGGGCAGCGGGTGCGAACACTGAAGCTTTCTTT.

This chain joins TRBV6-2 or TRBV6-3 and TRBJ2-5; D is undetermined. The V gene's germline CDR1 is MNHEY and CDR2 SVGEGT. V was shortened by 2 bases and J by 0 bases, with 7 bases between the two germline ends. The CDR3 has 14 amino acids. CDR3 sequence: CASSYVVYQETQYF. The CDR3 region has the DNA TGTGCCAGCAGTTACGTCGTATACCAAGAGACCCAGTACTTC.

This clonotype showed up just a few times. The V call is TRBV6-6, the J call TRBJ1-1; possibly TRBD1 for D (5 bases). Trimming pared 6 bases from V and 2 bases from J, leaving 16 bases between. The CDR3 is 15 residues long. Per the germline V gene, CDR1 is MNHNY and CDR2 is SVGAGI (reference sequence). Here the CDR3 DNA reads TGTGCCAGCAGACCATCGGGGGTTGGAAACACTGAAGCTTTCTTT. The encoded protein is CASRPSGVGNTEAFF.

This clonotype was counted ten times or more. The chain couples TRBV6-6 to TRBJ2-7, with a weak D call TRBD1 (6 bases). This CDR3 has 13 amino acids. Deletions cut 10 bases from V and 2 bases from J, with 15 bases between. Germline values: CDR1 MNHNY, CDR2 SVGAGI (reference sequence). The CDR3 here is CATSGDVTYEQYF. In DNA, the CDR3 is TGTGCCACGTCAGGGGACGTAACCTACGAGCAGTACTTC.

CDR3 bases: TGTGCCATCAGTGAAAGGGGTCGAAAACAGCAGGCAACTGAAGCTTTCTTT. Protein product: CAISERGRKQQATEAFF. The chain uses TRBV10-3 and TRBJ1-1, with D perhaps TRBD1 (5 bases). The CDR3 has 17 amino acids. The V gene lost 3 bases and the J gene lost 5 bases, with 22 bases spanning the gap. The germline V gene has CDR1 ENHRY and CDR2 SYGVKD.

The chain joins TRBV7-2 to TRBJ1-5, with 10 bases fitting TRBD1. The CDR3 consists of 16 residues. Germline-derived CDR1 and CDR2 are SGHTA and FQGNSA. The junction had 16 bases not matched to a gene; V was cut back by 8 bases and J by 9 bases. The CDR3 DNA sequence: TGTGCCAGCTCACCAAACGGGACAGGGGCACTGAGGCCCCAGCATTTT. Protein: CASSPNGTGALRPQHF.

Only a few counts were recorded for this clonotype. The chain employs TRBV13 and TRBJ2-7; TRBD2 matches 7 bases. The CDR3 spans 15 residues. V shed 1 base, J shed 3 bases, and the junction held 6 bases outside the gene matches. From germline, CDR1 is PRHDT and CDR2 FYEKMQ (reference sequence). CDR3 coding DNA: TGTGCCAGCAGCTTAGAGCCTAGCGGCCGCTACGAGCAGTACTTC. It translates to CASSLEPSGRYEQYF.

This clonotype appeared many times. The chain links TRBV2 to TRBJ1-2, with a possible D match to TRBD1 (6 bases). The V gene's germline CDR1 is SNHLY and CDR2 FYNNEI. The CDR3 has 14 amino acids. V was clipped by 7 bases and J by 0 bases, with 12 bases between them. CDR3 DNA: TGTGCCAGCAACGAACAGGGAGCTAACTATGGCTACACCTTC. Its translation is CASNEQGANYGYTF.

The chain is built from TRBV7-9 and TRBJ1-1; D unresolved. V was cut by 5 bases and J by 5 bases, with 9 bases left in between. This CDR3 is 12 amino acids long. Germline loops: CDR1 SEHNR, CDR2 FQNEAQ (reference sequence). CDR3 residues: CASSQGLTEAFF. CDR3 bases: TGTGCCAGCAGCCAAGGGCTTACTGAAGCTTTCTTT.